The 28 T cell receptor beta chains below were found in one sample sequenced in a study of T cell responses to AZD1222 COVID-19 vaccine. Here immunoSEQ multiplex PCR was the method, and the copy in TCRdb shows in-frame clones only, minus some. The sample contains about 110,000 clones, more than 70% of which appear only once. This specimen was peripheral blood, taken on day 0 of AZD1222 vaccination. Receptors were obtained from an adult in good health.

The genes are TRBV27 and TRBJ1-2; 7 bases match TRBD1. Per germline, CDR1 MNHEY and CDR2 SMNVEV (reference sequence). After removal of 5 bases from V and 1 base from J, the junction contained 7 bases not matched to a gene. The CDR3 spans 15 residues. The DNA of the CDR3 is TGTGCCAGCAGTCCCCGAACAGGGGTTAACTATGGCTACACCTTC. This encodes CASSPRTGVNYGYTF.

The V gene is TRBV6-4, the J gene TRBJ2-1, with 11 nucleotides matching TRBD2. Germline CDR1 is MRHNA and CDR2 is SNTAGT. CDR3 size: 15 residues. The V gene end was trimmed by 0 bases and the J gene end by 6 bases; junction bases not matched to a gene: 1. Here the CDR3 DNA reads TGTGCCAGCAGTGACTCTAGCGGGGGGGCCAATGAGCAGTTCTTC. Amino acid sequence: CASSDSSGGANEQFF.

CDR3 protein: CASRDAGTSGRREQFF. DNA for the CDR3: TGTGCCAGCAGAGACGCCGGGACTAGCGGGAGGCGTGAGCAGTTCTTC. This chain uses TRBV27 with TRBJ2-1; 15 bases are shared with TRBD2. Germline V gene data show CDR1 as MNHEY and CDR2 as SMNVEV (reference sequence). V lost 6 bases and J lost 9; bases outside the gene matches: 9. The CDR3 contains 16 residues.

V is TRBV5-1 and J is TRBJ1-1; D is unresolved. The CDR3 totals 13 residues. The V end was cut by 0 bases, the J end by 4 bases, with 7 bases between. CDR1 is SGHRS and CDR2 is YFSETQ in the germline V gene. The CDR3 nucleotides read TGCGCCAGCAGCTTGGCCGGGTTCACTGAAGCTTTCTTT. Residues: CASSLAGFTEAFF.

The CDR3 DNA follows: TGTGCCAGCAGCCCGCGACCAGCGGGAGTCCCTTCCTACAATGAGCAGTTCTTC. Its protein is CASSPRPAGVPSYNEQFF. This sequence joins TRBV7-9 and TRBJ2-1, with 8 bases lining up with TRBD2. Trimming took 5 bases from V and 1 from J; bases not matched to a gene: 13. CDR3 size: 18 residues. Germline V gene lookup returns CDR1 SEHNR and CDR2 FQNEAQ (reference sequence). The variable domain in full, completed from reference TRBV7-9 and TRBJ2-1, reads DTGVSQNPRHKITKRGQNVTFRCDPISEHNRLYWYRQTLGQGPEFLTYFQNEAQLEKSRLLSDRFSAERPKGSFSTLEIQRTEQGDSAMYLCASSPRPAGVPSYNEQFFGPGTRLTVL.

In its sample, this clone was seen a few times. This chain links TRBV6-1 with TRBJ2-1; TRBD1 is a possible D gene (6 bases). This CDR3 is built from 15 residues. Germline V CDR1 and CDR2: MNHNS, SASEGT. Trimming removed 1 base at V and 7 bases at J, with 14 bases between. The CDR3 spells CASSEVDRQGNEQFF. CDR3 in DNA: TGTGCCAGCAGTGAAGTAGACAGGCAGGGGAATGAGCAGTTCTTC.

This clone is deemed large. The V and J genes are TRBV3-1 (or the pseudogene TRBV3-2) and TRBJ2-7, with D hard to call. Trimming left V 6 bases short and J 2 bases short, with 8 bases between. Per the germline V gene, CDR1 is LGHDT and CDR2 is YNNKEL (reference sequence). CDR3 length: 12 amino acids. The CDR3 loop reads CASRGNTYEQYF. CDR3 DNA sequence: TGTGCCAGCAGGGGAAATACCTACGAGCAGTACTTC.

The chain has TRBV9 and TRBJ2-3; maybe TRBD2 (6 bases). The V end lost 0 bases, the J end lost 5 bases, and 13 bases lay between the germline ends. Germline V gene data show CDR1 as SGDLS and CDR2 as YYNGEE. This CDR3 spans 15 amino acids. In nucleotides, the CDR3 is TGTGCCAGCAGCGTAGCTGCGGCTAGCGAAGATACGCAGTATTTT. Amino acid sequence: CASSVAAASEDTQYF.

The chain employs TRBV18 and TRBJ1-1; a possible D gene is TRBD1 (5 bases). The length of the CDR3 is 15 residues. Trimming cost V 3 bases and J 2 bases, with 13 bases left between them. Germline-derived CDR1 and CDR2 are KGHSH and LQKENI. CDR3 nucleotides: TGTGCCAGCTCACCGGGGAGACAGCTAAACACTGAAGCTTTCTTT. Its protein product is CASSPGRQLNTEAFF. The complete variable domain, with remaining parts taken from reference TRBV18 and TRBJ1-1, reads NAGVMQNPRHLVRRRGQEARLRCSPMKGHSHVYWYRQLPEEGLKFMVYLQKENIIDESGMPKERFSAEFPKEGPSILRIQQVVRGDSAAYFCASSPGRQLNTEAFFGQGTRLTVV.

The V and J genes are TRBV19 and TRBJ1-1; D might be TRBD1 (5 bases). The CDR3 totals 13 residues. Trimming removed 7 bases at V and 6 bases at J, with 15 bases between. Germline values: CDR1 LNHDA, CDR2 SQIVND (reference sequence). CDR3 amino acids: CASTPGRYAEAFF. The CDR3 DNA follows: TGTGCCAGTACCCCGGGACGGTATGCTGAAGCTTTCTTT. Complete variable domain (other parts from reference TRBV19 and TRBJ1-1): DGGITQSPKYLFRKEGQNVTLSCEQNLNHDAMYWYRQDPGQGLRLIYYSQIVNDFQKGDIAEGYSVSREKKESFPLTVTSAQKNPTAFYLCASTPGRYAEAFFGQGTRLTVV.

This clone was recorded once. The rearrangement joins TRBV6-2 or TRBV6-3 to TRBJ2-5, with TRBD2 identical over 12 bases. The V gene's germline CDR1 is MNHEY and CDR2 SVGEGT. The ends lost 4 bases at V and 5 bases at J; junction bases unmatched: 5. The CDR3 consists of 15 residues. Written as DNA, the CDR3 is TGTGCCAGCAGTTTGCGACTAGCGGGAGAGGAGACCCAGTACTTC. The encoded protein is CASSLRLAGEETQYF.

V is TRBV30 and J is TRBJ1-2, with TRBD1 as a possible D gene (5 bases). Per the germline V gene, CDR1 is GTSNPN and CDR2 is SVGIG (reference sequence). This CDR3 is 15 amino acids long. V was shortened by 0 bases and J by 4 bases, with 15 bases between the two germline ends. Here the CDR3 DNA reads TGTGCCTGGAGTGTACCTTTAGGGGCCCTCTATGGCTACACCTTC. This codes for CAWSVPLGALYGYTF.

J is TRBJ1-1 and V is TRBV5-1; TRBD1 might be the D (6 bases). Deletions cut 5 bases from V and 4 bases from J, with 15 bases between. The CDR3 is 14 residues long. CDR1 SGHRS and CDR2 YFSETQ come from the germline V gene. The CDR3 DNA is TGCGCCAGCAGGGGTCGGGGGCAACTCACTGAAGCTTTCTTT. Amino acid sequence: CASRGRGQLTEAFF.

This clone was counted once. The chain is built from TRBV12-3 or TRBV12-4 and TRBJ1-5; D perhaps matches TRBD1 (5 bases). V was cut by 8 bases and J by 4 bases, with 12 bases left in between. The CDR3 consists of 13 residues. The CDR3 region has the DNA TGTGCCAGCGGTGGGCAGGGTAATCAGCCCCAGCATTTT. Its translation: CASGGQGNQPQHF.

The chain has TRBV6-1 and TRBJ2-3; no reliable D call. V gave up 1 base and J gave up 2 bases, with 10 bases separating them. The germline CDR1 and CDR2 sequences are MNHNS and SASEGT. The CDR3 totals 15 residues. CDR3 sequence reads: CASSEGMGYTDTQYF. Written as DNA, the CDR3 is TGTGCCAGCAGTGAAGGGATGGGATACACAGATACGCAGTATTTT.

The chain joins TRBV29-1 to TRBJ2-1; 10 bases align to TRBD2. Germline values: CDR1 SQVTM, CDR2 ANQGSEA. J lost 1 base, V lost 4 bases, and 7 bases had no gene match. The length of the CDR3 is 16 residues. The CDR3 spells CSVVPSAGGSYNEQFF. CDR3 DNA: TGCAGCGTTGTACCCTCAGCGGGGGGGTCCTACAATGAGCAGTTCTTC.

The V gene is TRBV11-3, the J gene TRBJ1-6; unclear D gene. The CDR3 spans 15 residues. Germline V gene lookup returns CDR1 SGHNT and CDR2 YENEEA. V lost 5 bases and J 9 bases, leaving 17 bases between the germline ends. The CDR3 DNA is TGTGCCAGCAGCCCTGACCCCGGGCTGACTTCACCCCTCCACTTT. Protein: CASSPDPGLTSPLHF.

The rearrangement uses TRBV19 and TRBJ2-3, with a weak D call TRBD1 (6 bases). The ends were cut back, 7 bases at V and 1 base at J, with 9 bases in the middle. Per the germline V gene, CDR1 is LNHDA and CDR2 is SQIVND (reference sequence). This CDR3 comprises 13 residues. CDR3 sequence reads: CASNEGGTDTQYF. DNA for the CDR3: TGTGCCAGTAATGAGGGGGGCACAGATACGCAGTATTTT.

The genes are TRBV27 and TRBJ1-6; the D is unclear. This CDR3 region has 14 residues. Trimming took 6 bases from V and 9 from J, leaving 15 bases between them. Germline CDR1 is MNHEY and CDR2 is SMNVEV (reference sequence). CDR3 protein: CASRNRLKSSPLHF. The DNA for the CDR3 is TGTGCCAGCAGGAACCGGTTGAAGAGTTCACCCCTCCACTTT.

This CDR3 reads CASSVQGYSGNTIYF. The DNA of the CDR3 is TGTGCCAGCAGCGTACAGGGGTACTCTGGAAACACCATATATTTT. V and J are TRBV11-2 and TRBJ1-3; 7 positions agree with TRBD1. CDR1 and CDR2 from the germline V gene are SGHAT and FQNNGV. Unmatched junction bases numbered 4, after V lost 5 bases and J lost 0 bases. The CDR3 is made up of 15 amino acids.

The chain carries TRBV9 and TRBJ1-2; D gene uncertain. The CDR3 totals 14 residues. The V and J ends lost 0 bases and 5 bases respectively, with 11 bases between them. From germline, CDR1 is SGDLS and CDR2 YYNGEE. DNA for the CDR3: TGTGCCAGCAGCGTAGCGGCGGAGCCTTATGGCTACACCTTC. Amino acid sequence: CASSVAAEPYGYTF. The variable domain in full, with the rest retrieved from reference TRBV9 and TRBJ1-2, is DSGVTQTPKHLITATGQRVTLRCSPRSGDLSVYWYQQSLDQGLQFLIQYYNGEERAKGNILERFSAQQFPDLHSELNLSSLELGDSALYFCASSVAAEPYGYTFGSGTRLTVV.

This clone was seen a single time. The rearrangement joins TRBV29-1 to TRBJ1-2; D is possibly TRBD1 (5 bases). Germline CDR1 and CDR2: SQVTM and ANQGSEA. Trimming left V 5 bases short and J 4 bases short, with 23 bases between. This CDR3 comprises 16 residues. CDR3 sequence reads: CSVSSPGRIGAYGYTF. DNA of the CDR3: TGCAGCGTTTCCTCTCCGGGACGAATTGGGGCCTATGGCTACACCTTC.

This chain joins TRBV7-3 and TRBJ2-1; 9 nucleotides match TRBD1. The V segment lost 5 bases and the J segment 13 bases; nucleotides outside the gene matches: 6. CDR1 SGHTA and CDR2 FQGTGA come from the germline V gene. This CDR3 contains 12 residues. CDR3 DNA: TGTGCCAGCAGCGCGTGGACAGGGGAACAGTTCTTC. This encodes CASSAWTGEQFF.

The CDR3 protein is CASSQEGQTGLNTEAFF. In DNA, the CDR3 is TGCGCCAGCAGCCAAGAGGGTCAGACAGGGTTGAACACTGAAGCTTTCTTT. The chain links TRBV4-1 to TRBJ1-1; TRBD1 matches 7 bases. Germline CDR1 is MGHRA and CDR2 is YSYEKL. CDR3 length: 17 amino acids. V gave up 0 bases and J gave up 0 bases; unmatched junction bases: 7.

CDR3 in DNA: TGTGCCAGCAGCCCGGGGTTCGCAGGTCTAAACTATGGCTACACCTTC. Encoded protein: CASSPGFAGLNYGYTF. The chain carries TRBV3-1 (or the pseudogene TRBV3-2) and TRBJ1-2; D unclear. Per the germline V gene, CDR1 is LGHDT and CDR2 is YNNKEL (reference sequence). With 4 bases removed from V and 2 bases from J, the gap between germline ends came to 17 bases. The CDR3 sequence is 16 residues long.

The rearrangement uses TRBV5-1 and TRBJ2-7, with 9 bases fitting TRBD2. Germline CDR1 reads SGHRS; CDR2 reads YFSETQ. The CDR3 length is 14 residues. J gave up 9 bases and V 0 bases, and 7 bases lay outside the gene matches. The CDR3 sequence: CASSLGGGRAPQYV. The CDR3 nucleotides are TGCGCCAGCAGCTTGGGGGGCGGGAGGGCCCCGCAGTACGTC.

The J gene is TRBJ2-2, the V gene TRBV7-3; D gene uncertain. The CDR3 covers 13 residues. Trimming removed 4 bases at V and 2 bases at J, with 5 bases between. Germline V lookup: CDR1 SGHTA, CDR2 FQGTGA. The CDR3 DNA reads TGTGCCAGCAGCTCCACAAACACCGGGGAGCTGTTTTTT. It encodes CASSSTNTGELFF.

V usage is TRBV18 and J usage is TRBJ1-1; D is uncertain. Germline CDR1 is KGHSH and CDR2 is LQKENI. V lost 4 bases to trimming and J lost 6 bases, with 9 bases between them. This CDR3 spans 12 amino acids. The CDR3 loop is CASSLSFAEAFF. The CDR3 DNA follows: TGTGCCAGCTCACTTAGTTTTGCTGAAGCTTTCTTT.